Listed here are 15 T cell receptor beta chains from one sample, sequenced in a study of control samples from healthy donors and cancer patients (TCRdb year 2020). Receptor libraries were prepared by the immunoSEQ multiplex PCR assay. TCRdb took over this immuneACCESS table, retaining in-frame rearrangements with V and J assigned. Such tables are incomplete; in checked studies, under half of the missing clones stem from an unresolved V gene, and the remainder is unexplained. In this sample the table shows about 82,000 clones, around 87% of which occur a single time. The top ten constitute around 18% of the sample. Sequencing used blood. Receptors were obtained from a man between 45 and 60 years old in good health.

J is TRBJ2-4 and V is TRBV5-6; 7 bases match TRBD1. The CDR3 totals 15 residues. V was clipped by 4 bases and J by 8 bases; unmatched bases: 12. CDR1 and CDR2 (germline): SGHDT, YYEEEE. As DNA, the CDR3 is TGTGCCAGCAGCCAATTTAAGACAGGGTTGGACATTCAGTACTTC. Protein product: CASSQFKTGLDIQYF. The full variable domain, its missing parts supplied by reference TRBV5-6 and TRBJ2-4, is DAGVTQSPTHLIKTRGQQVTLRCSPKSGHDTVSWYQQALGQGPQFIFQYYEEEERQRGNFPDRFSGHQFPNYSSELNVNALLLGDSALYLCASSQFKTGLDIQYFGAGTRLSVL.

CDR3 nucleotide sequence: TGTGCCAGCAGTGAGGGCCCGCTGGCTAGCGGGGGGGTTCTGGACGAGCAGTACGTC. Translated: CASSEGPLASGGVLDEQYV. The chain has TRBV2 and TRBJ2-7, with 12 positions matching TRBD2. There are 19 residues in the CDR3. V lost 3 bases and J lost 5; bases outside the gene matches: 17. CDR1 is SNHLY, CDR2 FYNNEI, per germline.

V and J are TRBV4-3 and TRBJ1-3; D ambiguous. Per the germline V gene, CDR1 is LGHNA and CDR2 is YSLEER. CDR3 length equals 15 residues. V lost 4 bases and J lost 0, with 10 bases in between. This CDR3 is CASSPLGPSGNTIYF. CDR3 bases: TGCGCCAGCAGCCCCCTAGGCCCCTCTGGAAACACCATATATTTT.

This clone turned up a few times. The J gene is TRBJ1-5, the V gene TRBV19; D call uncertain. Between the trimmed V and J ends, which lost 5 bases and 3 bases, there was a span of 17 bases. This CDR3 region has 16 residues. Germline V lookup: CDR1 LNHDA, CDR2 SQIVND (reference sequence). CDR3 in amino acids: CASSPDRAASNQPQHF. The DNA for the CDR3 is TGTGCCAGTAGTCCCGACCGGGCGGCATCCAATCAGCCCCAGCATTTT.

This chain uses TRBV30 with TRBJ2-5, with 10 bases lining up with TRBD2. J was trimmed by 4 bases and V by 2 bases; bases with no gene match: 7. The CDR3 is 15 residues long. Per germline, CDR1 GTSNPN and CDR2 SVGIG (reference sequence). The CDR3 here is CAWSLAGARGETQYF. The DNA of the CDR3 is TGTGCCTGGAGTCTAGCGGGAGCACGGGGAGAGACCCAGTACTTC.

The V gene is TRBV10-2, the J gene TRBJ2-7, with D unresolved. The germline CDR1 and CDR2 sequences are WSHSY and SAAADI. The CDR3 spans 12 residues. Trimming pared 3 bases from V and 1 base from J, leaving 4 bases between. For the CDR3, the DNA is TGCGCCAGCAGTGAACCGTCCTACGAGCAGTACTTC. Translated: CASSEPSYEQYF.

V is TRBV9 and J is TRBJ2-3, with 8 bases that match TRBD2. CDR1 SGDLS and CDR2 YYNGEE come from the germline V gene. Unmatched junction bases numbered 7, after V lost 1 base and J lost 0 bases. This CDR3 comprises 17 residues. The CDR3 region has the DNA TGTGCCAGCAGCGTACCTGTCACGGGAGGGAGCACAGATACGCAGTATTTT. Translating gives CASSVPVTGGSTDTQYF.

The chain carries TRBV10-3 and TRBJ2-1; D gene unclear. The V and J ends lost 2 bases and 7 bases respectively, with 6 bases between them. The CDR3 loop spans 12 amino acids. Per germline, CDR1 ENHRY and CDR2 SYGVKD. In DNA, the CDR3 is TGTGCCATCAGTGAGGGACGGAATGAGCAGTTCTTC. This sequence encodes CAISEGRNEQFF.

The V call is TRBV5-3, the J call TRBJ1-4, with D possibly TRBD1 on 6 matching bases. TRBV5-3 is noted as an ORF with a role that remains uncertain. The CDR3 is 15 amino acids. V was trimmed by 3 bases and J by 4 bases, leaving 13 bases between them. CDR3 sequence: CARSYTGLGNEKLFF. The CDR3 coding sequence is TGTGCCAGAAGCTATACAGGGCTAGGTAATGAAAAACTGTTTTTT.

The rearrangement joins TRBV24-1 to TRBJ1-2; maybe TRBD1 (5 bases). CDR1 and CDR2 (germline): KGHDR, SFDVKD. V lost 9 bases to trimming and J lost 3 bases, with 10 bases between them. The CDR3 spans 12 residues. Written as DNA, the CDR3 is TGTGCCACCTGGGACGCAGACTATGGCTACACCTTC. Encoded protein: CATWDADYGYTF.

The chain employs TRBV10-3 and TRBJ2-2; D unclear. The CDR3 is 10 residues long. Trimming took 7 bases from V and 6 from J, leaving 3 bases between them. Looked up from germline, CDR1 is ENHRY and CDR2 is SYGVKD. CDR3 amino acids: CAIMAGELFF. Written as DNA, the CDR3 is TGTGCCATCATGGCCGGGGAGCTGTTTTTT.

The genes are TRBV30 and TRBJ2-1; 9 bases match TRBD2. Per the germline V gene, CDR1 is GTSNPN and CDR2 is SVGIG (reference sequence). CDR3 length: 12 residues. J was trimmed by 9 bases and V by 5 bases; bases with no gene match: 5. The CDR3 sequence is CAWSGTSPEQFF. Here the CDR3 DNA reads TGTGCCTGGTCCGGGACTAGCCCTGAGCAGTTCTTC.

The genes are TRBV19 and TRBJ2-2; 8 nucleotides align to TRBD2. Germline CDR1 LNHDA, CDR2 SQIVND (reference sequence). After removal of 5 bases from V and 5 bases from J, the junction contained 13 bases not matched to a gene. The CDR3 extends over 17 amino acids. The CDR3 nucleotides are TGTGCCAGTAGTTTGTGGGGGCGGGAGGTGCGGACCGGGGAGCTGTTTTTT. Residues: CASSLWGREVRTGELFF.

V gene TRBV6-5 combines with J gene TRBJ1-1; no clear D gene. The CDR3 extends over 12 amino acids. Per germline, CDR1 MNHEY and CDR2 SVGAGI. The V end was cut by 5 bases, the J end by 8 bases, with 12 bases between. The CDR3 loop reads CASSLSREEAFF. The CDR3 bases are TGTGCCAGCAGTCTATCCAGAGAGGAAGCTTTCTTT.

J is TRBJ1-2 and V is TRBV28, with D tentatively TRBD1 (6 bases). CDR1 is MDHEN, CDR2 SYDVKM, per germline. This CDR3 has 14 residues. Trimming stripped 2 bases from V and 5 bases from J, with 12 bases between. The DNA of the CDR3 is TGTGCCAGCAGTTTAATTGCCCAGGGGTATGGCTACACCTTC. Translated: CASSLIAQGYGYTF.